What follows is one T cell receptor beta chain and its context. Its antigen is unknown. Relative to the germline gene, one junction end is altered; a read error may explain this. CDR1 and CDR2 from the germline V gene are SGHNT and YYREEE (reference sequence). The CDR3 has 16 residues. The template, roughly 0.45 ug total RNA, yielded TCR beta cDNA made with a constant-region primer. The TCR beta library was amplified through three nested multiplex PCR rounds in a modified ARM-PCR procedure. For roughly 10 cycles apiece, the opening two PCR rounds ran with TRBV1-TRBV30 forward primers and a C-beta reverse primer. A single record per CDR3 protein comes from TCRdb applying MiXCR to the multiplex PCR reads. The data show about 320,000 distinct CDR3 sequences, 65% seen once. The source of the blood RNA was unsorted whole blood, and germline DNA was extracted as well. An approximately 4-milliliter peripheral blood sample was collected before surgery.

The source of the sample is a study of tumor-infiltrating lymphocytes in primary liver carcinoma. The study's findings and limits: Because of bulk unsorted sampling, CD4+ and CD8+ repertoires were not subjected to comparison. Compared with tumor region pairs, tumor-adjacent and tumor-blood pairs overlapped less.

The chain couples TRBV5-4 to TRBJ2-6; weak D call: TRBD1 (5 bases). The source of this sequence is a middle-aged man with primary liver carcinoma and hepatitis B virus infection. Sequenced sample: peripheral blood. DNA for the CDR3: TGTGGCAGCAGCTTGACGCGTAGCTCTGGGGCTAACGTCTTGACTTTC. It specifies CGSSLTRSSGANVLTF.